The T cell receptor beta chain under discussion was sequenced for a study of CD8 T cells in Susac syndrome. Worth noting for this clonotype: What it binds is unknown.

Per the germline V gene, CDR1 is LGHNA and CDR2 is YSLEER. With 0 bases removed from V and 10 bases from J, the gap between germline ends came to 13 bases. The CDR3 has 15 amino acids. Study-level points and caveats: It was acknowledged in the study that its TCR sequencing and HLA analysis involved a relatively small number of individuals.

An amount of RNA that ranged from roughly 0.5 to 1 ug was reverse transcribed with random hexamers. Amplification of TCR beta CDR3 was carried out by immunoSEQ multiplex PCR, which covered 54 Vbeta and 13 Jbeta segments. TCRdb ran MiXCR on the immunoSEQ multiplex PCR reads and lists one entry per CDR3 protein. The sample lists over 100,000 distinct CDR3 sequences, roughly 92% occurring once. Sequencing targeted TCR beta in blood CD8+ and CD4+ T cells. The rearrangement joins TRBV4-3 to TRBJ1-6; D is perhaps TRBD1 (5 bases). Sequences were obtained from CD8+ T cells from PBMCs. This clonotype was obtained from a human donor in good health. CDR3 in amino acids: CASSQDTGAASPLHF. CDR3 in DNA: TGCGCCAGCAGCCAAGATACCGGGGCCGCCTCACCCCTCCACTTT.